This T cell receptor beta chain is from a study of shared clonotypes between healthy human individuals. Study-level information: A donor's plate count was three for CD4 naive and three for CD4 memory; CD8 naive had two and CD8 memory one. The study, taken as a whole, reports: Non-shared clonotypes displayed generation probabilities falling below those of clonotypes present in all four donors.

With regard to this clone: Its antigen remains unknown.

Sequencing was at deep level. Methods used by the authors: With immunoSEQ giving junction-only sequences and no quality scores, filtering differed. Here immunoSEQ multiplex PCR was the method, and the copy in TCRdb shows in-frame clones only, minus some. V and J calls and clone size follow that table, whereas D and trimming were derived from the DNA. Found here are 2 million to 2.5 million clones, about 90% of them singletons; the top ten hold approximately 0.41%. Source material: naive CD4+ T cells from PBMCs. Sample subset: CD45RA+ positively selected. The sequence derives from a man between 18 and 29 years old in good health. Some clones in this sample may be carry-over from other donors' samples.

This chain's CDR3 is CASGTRGSYEQYF. The CDR3 coding sequence is TGTGCCAGCGGTACGCGGGGCTCCTACGAGCAGTACTTC. The genes are TRBV28 and TRBJ2-7; possibly TRBD2 for D (6 bases). Trimming left V 8 bases short and J 0 bases short, with 11 bases between. The germline CDR1 and CDR2 sequences are MDHEN and SYDVKM. This CDR3 contains 13 residues. Full variable domain (outside the CDR3, taken from reference TRBV28 and TRBJ2-7): DVKVTQSSRYLVKRTGEKVFLECVQDMDHENMFWYRQDPGLGLRLIYFSYDVKMKEKGDIPEGYSVSREKKERFSLILESASTNQTSMYLCASGTRGSYEQYFGPGTRLTVT.